The present T cell receptor (beta chain) was sequenced within a study of regulatory T cells. General study points: Skewed V and J usage and few unique V-J pairs marked patient repertoires, most in Tregs. Patient CD8+ T cells trended toward lower Shannon entropy than controls.

Autoimmunity was present in every CD3G-deficient patient, worse in two. Patients, 2 to 39 years old, had expanded memory T-cell proportions. Amplification used 52 TRBV primers and 13 TRBJ primers. Generated by immunoSEQ multiplex PCR, the TCRdb table keeps only in-frame clones and is missing some. The sample lists over 20,000 clones, roughly 93% occurring once. Points on this clone: Its antigen is unidentified.

V shed 5 bases and J shed 6 bases, with 14 bases lying between them. The V gene's germline CDR1 is MDHEN and CDR2 SYDVKM. The CDR3 runs to 14 residues. The sequencing sample was made of CD8+ T cells sorted from blood. This TCR was recovered from a child aged 2 to 9 with CD3G deficiency. J is TRBJ2-1 and V is TRBV28, with a weak D call TRBD2 (6 bases). CDR3 in DNA: TGTGCCAGCAGTCTTCCCGGGACTTTCAATGAGCAGTTCTTC. It specifies CASSLPGTFNEQFF.